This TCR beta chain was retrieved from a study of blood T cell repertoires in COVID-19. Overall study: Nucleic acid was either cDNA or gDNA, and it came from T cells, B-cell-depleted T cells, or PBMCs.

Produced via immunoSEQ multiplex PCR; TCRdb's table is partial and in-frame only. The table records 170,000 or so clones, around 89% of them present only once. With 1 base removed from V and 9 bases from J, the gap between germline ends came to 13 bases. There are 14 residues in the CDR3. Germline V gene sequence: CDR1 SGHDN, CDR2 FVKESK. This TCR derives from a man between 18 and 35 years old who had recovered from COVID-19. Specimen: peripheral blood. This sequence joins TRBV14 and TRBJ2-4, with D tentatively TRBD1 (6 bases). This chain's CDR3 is CASSQAGARSIQYF. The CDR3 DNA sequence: TGTGCCAGCAGCCAAGCAGGGGCGAGAAGCATTCAGTACTTC.